This note documents a single T cell receptor (beta chain) sequence. There is no known antigen for this receptor. No much larger clone exists at a distance of one base, and base qualities are not known. The data are from a study of blood T cell repertoires in COVID-19 (TCRdb year 2020). The study in broad terms: Samples covering the acute and convalescent phases of COVID-19 were provided by collaborators in the United States, Italy and Spain. The material from the prospective study consisted of cDNA or gDNA derived from T cells, B-cell-depleted T cells, or PBMCs. The dataset comprised deeply sampled blood TCRbeta repertoires from subjects exposed to, actively infected with, or recovered from COVID-19. The repertoires were released in a freely available public database meant as a resource for research on the immune response to SARS-CoV-2. Samples came from the ongoing ImmuneRACE study (first 160 participants) plus 1,254 subjects from 6 global collaborators. The sample metadata nearly always contained a de-identified subject ID, COVID-19 status, age in years and sex. Where available, HLA class I and class II types were obtained from metadata supplied by the sample provider rather than from assay-based typing. The research as a whole found: How much clinical and demographic metadata was included differed by source and by participant, and the metadata was provided uncurated.

CDR1 and CDR2 (LNHDA, SQIVND) derive from the germline V gene (reference sequence). V loses 3 bases of germline sequence and J loses 1 base, and the interval between the two ends is 9 bases. Spanning cysteine to phenylalanine, the CDR3 consists of 14 amino acids. CDR3 DNA is the only sequence kept; it has 42 bases, read in frame from the first base. Collaborating institutions collected whole blood in K2EDTA tubes following their own protocols. For TCRbeta analysis, collaborator samples were shipped as frozen whole blood, as isolated PBMCs, or as DNA extracted from either sample type. The immunoSEQ Assay, a bias-controlled multiplex PCR, was used to amplify TCRbeta CDR3 regions from genomic DNA. The authors' pipeline ran thus. The number of nucleated cells in each sample was estimated from the amplification of reference gene primers within the assay. Sequence reads were collapsed and filtered to measure the absolute abundance of every unique TCRbeta CDR3 rearrangement. For each sample, productive Simpson clonality was calculated as the square root of Simpson's diversity index over productive rearrangements. TCRdb re-hosts the immuneACCESS table, in-frame sequences only. Its copies lack some clones; in the studies checked, an unresolved V gene accounts for under half of them, and the cause for the rest is not known. V, J and clone size were drawn from that table, and D and trimming were deduced from the DNA. For this sample the table gives more than 45,000 clones, of which 70% to 85% were detected only once. More than 13% of the sample is held by the ten biggest clonotypes.

The sequence was collected from a human donor in a cohort sampled during active COVID-19. The rearranged segments are TRBV19 and TRBJ2-5, with a weak D call of TRBD2 (6 bases match). Input material: peripheral blood. CDR3 loop: CASSIGGVQETQYF. The sequenced DNA: TGTGCCAGTAGTATCGGAGGGGTCCAAGAGACCCAGTACTTC.